This section outlines one TCR beta chain sequence together with its context. The clone's antigen remains unknown. No per-base quality is available; no much larger clone lies one base away. This entry belongs to a study of human T cells and chemical hapten exposure (dated by TCRdb to the early 2020s). Broadly, across the study: For sensitization, 2% DPC in acetone was applied to a 2 cm by 2 cm area of upper inner arm skin. Weekly therapeutic DPC doses were additionally applied to the scalp of patients throughout the approximately 23-week study period. Patch testing on the upper back used Finn chambers containing 0.01% DPC, with scoring done after 6 days according to International Contact Dermatitis Research Group standards. Alopecia areata with under or over 50% scalp involvement, alopecia totalis and alopecia universalis were represented in the patient cohort, which was mostly female. The libraries were sequenced as a pool, and the TCR yield per sample differed mostly because of small variations in library volumes within the pool. The study tracked peripheral blood TCR repertoire changes in vivo during primary and secondary sensitization to the hapten diphenylcyclopropenone (DPC) in alopecia patients. Blood was sampled from patients pre-sensitization (week 0) and at 2, 6 and about 24 weeks after DPC sensitization. About 28 alopecia patients gave blood for TCR sequencing at one to four time points (pre-sensitization, 2, 6 and 24 weeks).

Receptor amplification or capture employed RACE. The listed sequencing device is NextSeq 500. During library preparation, unique molecular identifiers were attached to individual cDNA molecules so that TCRs could be counted quantitatively and reproducibly. Both TCR alpha and TCR beta chains were sequenced from each blood RNA sample. On the study's bioinformatics: The median number of TCRs per sample was roughly 94,000, ranging from about 20,000 to 750,000. The Decombinator software suite was used to annotate V, J and CDR3 in the TCR reads. Every sample was subsampled to the same number of TCRs (28,000) for the PS versus PT1 abundance plots. TCRs were defined as expanded if absent before sensitization and observed at least eight times at the 2-week time point. TCRdb trimmed the raw reads at Q25, called clones with MiXCR and kept productive beta chains. All rows with the same CDR3 protein become a single entry with the most common DNA and genes. Here the V and J calls rest on TCRdb's processing, not on the authors' analysis. Present in this sample are more than 60,000 distinct CDR3 sequences, approximately 10% of which were seen just once. Around 7% of the sample is in the top ten clones.

CDR1 and CDR2, looked up from the germline V gene, are SGHRS and YFSETQ. V is reduced by 0 bases and J by 3 bases, leaving a spacing of 7 bases between them. The CDR3, from cysteine to phenylalanine, totals 13 residues. Only the CDR3 region is kept as DNA, spanning 39 bases read in frame from base 1. The time point label of this sample denotes: patch test 2, 6 weeks after DPC sensitization. Sample treatment or condition, as interpreted from the label and publication: therapeutic diphenylcyclopropenone sensitization with weekly scalp DPC. At every patch-test visit, the blood draw took place before the patch test was put on. Patients were considered eligible if aged 18 to 70, diagnosed with alopecia and deemed suitable for DPC therapy, and patients were excluded if pregnant. Unfractionated whole blood was collected in Tempus Blood RNA tubes, and total RNA was extracted from that blood. Broad study findings and their caveats: Significantly more large CDR3 similarity clusters were formed by expanded TCRs than by pre-sensitization or healthy control sets, consistent with antigen-driven responses. A positive correlation was found between the number of PT1 expanded TCRs and patch test score, with significance reached at thresholds 8, 16 and 32 but not 4. DPC sensitization did not change how many TCRs were above 1 in 1000 frequency, and no evidence was found of alterations in global repertoire structure. Because every patient had alopecia, a presumed autoimmune disease, the patients' immune response might differ from that of healthy individuals. After repeated subsampling, changes were observed in the strength of the expansion versus patch-test correlation and in the threshold at which the correlation became significant.

The specimen comprised whole blood, sampled in connection with sensitization to the hapten diphenylcyclopropenone (DPC). The source is a woman aged 45 to 65 with alopecia areata. Some clones in this sample may be carry-over from other donors' samples. Recombination linked TRBV5-1 to TRBJ2-7; no confident D gene assignment can be made. The DNA is TGCGCCAGCAGCTTGGTTGAAAGCTACGAGCAGTACTTC. Translated, it reads CASSLVESYEQYF.